Presented here are 21 T cell receptor beta chains from one specimen sequenced in a study of blood T cell repertoires in COVID-19. Produced via immunoSEQ multiplex PCR; TCRdb's table is partial and in-frame only. The sample shows about 52,000 clones, under 85% of them seen only once. Sequenced sample: peripheral blood. These receptors all stem from a man between 65 and 85 years old with active COVID-19.

The chain has TRBV27 and TRBJ1-5, with 9 bases fitting TRBD1. The CDR3 is 15 residues long. The trim removed 5 bases at V and 3 bases at J, leaving 5 bases unmatched. The V gene's germline CDR1 is MNHEY and CDR2 SMNVEV (reference sequence). The CDR3 reads CASSRRDRDNQPQHF. CDR3 DNA: TGTGCCAGCAGTAGGCGGGACAGGGACAATCAGCCCCAGCATTTT.

The chain recombines TRBV6-4 with TRBJ2-1; D possibly corresponds to TRBD1 (6 bases). This CDR3 has 13 residues. V gave up 5 bases and J gave up 6 bases, with 11 bases separating them. Germline V gene data show CDR1 as MRHNA and CDR2 as SNTAGT. The CDR3: CASSSGTSNEQFF. The DNA of the CDR3 is TGTGCCAGCAGTTCCGGGACAAGCAATGAGCAGTTCTTC.

The rearrangement uses TRBV5-1 and TRBJ2-5; 13 nucleotides line up with TRBD2. The V gene end was trimmed by 4 bases and the J gene end by 1 base; junction bases not matched to a gene: 4. Germline V gene lookup returns CDR1 SGHRS and CDR2 YFSETQ. The CDR3 runs 16 residues. The CDR3 DNA reads TGCGCCAGCAGCCTACGGACTAGCGGGGGCCAAGAGACCCAGTACTTC. Protein product: CASSLRTSGGQETQYF.

V and J are TRBV29-1 and TRBJ2-7, with D possibly matching TRBD1 (6 bases). V dropped 5 bases and J dropped 0 bases, with 11 bases sitting between them. This CDR3 comprises 13 residues. In germline, CDR1 is SQVTM, CDR2 ANQGSEA. The CDR3 protein is CSVRTVYSYEQYF. The CDR3 nucleotides are TGCAGCGTTAGGACAGTCTACTCCTACGAGCAGTACTTC.

The V and J genes are TRBV5-4 and TRBJ2-5; 11 bases match TRBD2. The ends lost 1 base at V and 5 bases at J; junction bases unmatched: 4. The CDR3 is 15 amino acids. Per the germline V gene, CDR1 is SGHNT and CDR2 is YYREEE (reference sequence). CDR3 nucleotides: TGTGCCAGCAGCTTGCTTAGCGGGGGGGGCGAGACCCAGTACTTC. Residues: CASSLLSGGGETQYF.

CDR3 DNA: TGTGCCAGTAGTATAATGGGACAGGGGGCGTACGAGCAGTACTTC. This sequence encodes CASSIMGQGAYEQYF. The chain recombines TRBV19 with TRBJ2-7, with 12 bases fitting TRBD1. The J segment lost 4 bases and the V segment lost 2 bases, leaving 3 bases of the junction unmatched. This CDR3 comprises 15 residues. CDR1 LNHDA and CDR2 SQIVND come from the germline V gene (reference sequence).

V usage is TRBV15 and J usage is TRBJ1-1; 7 positions match TRBD1. V gave up 6 bases and J gave up 0 bases; unmatched junction bases: 1. This CDR3 contains 13 residues. Germline CDR1 reads LNHNV; CDR2 reads YYDKDF (reference sequence). The CDR3 protein is CATRGQMNTEAFF. In nucleotides, the CDR3 is TGTGCCACCAGGGGACAGATGAACACTGAAGCTTTCTTT.

The chain couples TRBV7-9 to TRBJ1-1; TRBD1 matches at 9 bases. The CDR3 extends over 13 amino acids. The V gene's germline CDR1 is SEHNR and CDR2 FQNEAQ (reference sequence). The junction had 6 bases not matched to a gene; V was cut back by 8 bases and J by 5 bases. This CDR3 is CASQDRGGTEAFF. CDR3 bases: TGTGCCAGCCAGGACAGGGGAGGAACTGAAGCTTTCTTT.

The gene calls are TRBV6-1 and TRBJ2-1; D not certain. Trimming left V 1 base short and J 8 bases short, with 9 bases between. This CDR3 comprises 13 residues. Germline V gene data show CDR1 as MNHNS and CDR2 as SASEGT. The CDR3 protein is CASSEVFQYEQFF. The CDR3 DNA sequence: TGTGCCAGCAGTGAAGTCTTTCAGTATGAGCAGTTCTTC.

The chain uses TRBV7-2 and TRBJ1-1; D ambiguous. Germline lookup yields CDR1 SGHTA and CDR2 FQGNSA. V was pared by 2 bases and J by 0 bases, with 10 bases between. The CDR3 loop spans 15 amino acids. The CDR3 region is CASSLWAGMNTEAFF. The CDR3 coding sequence is TGTGCCAGCAGCTTATGGGCAGGAATGAACACTGAAGCTTTCTTT.

V gene TRBV7-9 combines with J gene TRBJ2-5; TRBD2 matches at 13 bases. This CDR3 region has 15 residues. Trimming cost V 5 bases and J 5 bases; bases outside gene matches: 5. CDR1 is SEHNR and CDR2 is FQNEAQ in the germline V gene (reference sequence). The CDR3 loop is CASSPLLAGGETQYF. CDR3 coding DNA: TGTGCCAGCAGCCCTTTACTAGCGGGGGGGGAGACCCAGTACTTC. The variable domain in full, with the rest retrieved from reference TRBV7-9 and TRBJ2-5, is DTGVSQNPRHKITKRGQNVTFRCDPISEHNRLYWYRQTLGQGPEFLTYFQNEAQLEKSRLLSDRFSAERPKGSFSTLEIQRTEQGDSAMYLCASSPLLAGGETQYFGPGTRLLVL.

J is TRBJ2-7 and V is TRBV28, with 9 positions matching TRBD1. Trimming removed 7 bases from V and 7 bases from J; junction bases left unmatched: 11. This CDR3 comprises 14 residues. The germline V gene has CDR1 MDHEN and CDR2 SYDVKM. The CDR3 DNA reads as TGTGCCAGCAACCAGCCGGGACAGGGCCTGGAGCAGTACTTC. This codes for CASNQPGQGLEQYF.

The chain is built from TRBV6-5 and TRBJ1-1, with 12 bases that match TRBD1. Germline V CDR1 and CDR2: MNHEY, SVGAGI. The CDR3 extends over 14 amino acids. V shed 6 bases and J 8 bases; nucleotides not matched to a gene: 7. CDR3 loop: CASRPRDRGPEAFF. For the CDR3, the DNA is TGTGCCAGCAGGCCCCGGGACAGGGGGCCAGAAGCTTTCTTT.

This chain links TRBV19 with TRBJ1-6; D not certain. V lost 5 bases and J lost 10, with 18 bases in between. The CDR3 has 15 amino acids. Germline V CDR1 and CDR2: LNHDA, SQIVND (reference sequence). The CDR3 DNA is TGTGCCAGTAGTCCGCCCGAGGTACTGCGGTCACCCCTCCACTTT. Its protein product is CASSPPEVLRSPLHF.

The rearrangement uses TRBV27 and TRBJ2-3; D might be TRBD2 (5 bases). The V gene's germline CDR1 is MNHEY and CDR2 SMNVEV (reference sequence). Trimming stripped 5 bases from V and 1 base from J, with 16 bases between. The CDR3 has 16 amino acids. The CDR3: CASSPLALGGTDTQYF. The CDR3 region has the DNA TGTGCCAGCAGTCCCTTGGCGCTCGGGGGCACAGATACGCAGTATTTT.

The V gene is TRBV30, the J gene TRBJ1-2, with 9 nucleotides matching TRBD1. Germline V CDR1 and CDR2: GTSNPN, SVGIG (reference sequence). This CDR3 contains 15 residues. CDR3 coding DNA: TGTGCAGCGAGATTAAAACCGGGACAGGGCTATGGCTACACCTTC. Encoded protein: CAARLKPGQGYGYTF.

V gene TRBV30 combines with J gene TRBJ2-7; TRBD2 aligns across 7 bases. In germline, CDR1 is GTSNPN, CDR2 SVGIG (reference sequence). This CDR3 is built from 14 residues. Trimming at V came to 8 bases and at J to 0 bases, leaving 10 bases not matched to a gene. The DNA of the CDR3 is TGTGCCGCCTCCTTAGCGGGTAGCTCCTACGAGCAGTACTTC. As protein: CAASLAGSSYEQYF. Together with reference TRBV30 and TRBJ2-7, the CDR3 gives the full variable domain: SQTIHQWPATLVQPVGSPLSLECTVEGTSNPNLYWYRQAAGRGLQLLFYSVGIGQISSEVPQNLSASRPQDRQFILSSKKLLLSDSGFYLCAASLAGSSYEQYFGPGTRLTVT.

This clone was observed a few times. This chain uses TRBV4-1 with TRBJ1-3; no firm D call. V gave up 1 base and J gave up 4 bases, with 11 bases separating them. Germline-derived CDR1 and CDR2 are MGHRA and YSYEKL. The length of the CDR3 is 15 residues. This CDR3 is CASSQGRLAGNTIYF. CDR3 nucleotides: TGCGCCAGCAGCCAAGGACGGTTAGCAGGAAACACCATATATTTT.

The V and J genes are TRBV12-5 and TRBJ2-2; D is perhaps TRBD1 (5 bases). The V gene's germline CDR1 is LGHNT and CDR2 FRNRAP. The CDR3 extends over 14 amino acids. V lost 3 bases to trimming and J lost 9 bases, with 14 bases between them. The CDR3 bases are TGTGCTAGTGGTTTTCAAGGGGCCTTATGGGAGCTGTTTTTT. Residues: CASGFQGALWELFF.

This clone appeared a few times. The chain's CDR3 is CASSFGGGQPQHF. The CDR3, as DNA: TGTGCCAGCAGTTTTGGGGGCGGACAGCCCCAGCATTTT. The chain links TRBV27 to TRBJ1-5; TRBD1 is a possible D gene (6 bases). The V gene's germline CDR1 is MNHEY and CDR2 SMNVEV (reference sequence). Trimming took 3 bases from V and 7 from J, leaving 10 bases between them. The length of the CDR3 is 13 residues.

A single count supports this clone. The rearrangement links TRBV9 to TRBJ1-6; 8 nucleotides line up with TRBD1. CDR1 and CDR2 from the germline V gene are SGDLS and YYNGEE. V lost 4 bases and J lost 0; bases outside the gene matches: 12. The CDR3 runs 19 residues. The CDR3 protein is CASSLLGTGGRSYNSPLHF. CDR3 DNA sequence: TGTGCCAGCAGCTTACTTGGAACAGGGGGTCGCTCCTATAATTCACCCCTCCACTTT.